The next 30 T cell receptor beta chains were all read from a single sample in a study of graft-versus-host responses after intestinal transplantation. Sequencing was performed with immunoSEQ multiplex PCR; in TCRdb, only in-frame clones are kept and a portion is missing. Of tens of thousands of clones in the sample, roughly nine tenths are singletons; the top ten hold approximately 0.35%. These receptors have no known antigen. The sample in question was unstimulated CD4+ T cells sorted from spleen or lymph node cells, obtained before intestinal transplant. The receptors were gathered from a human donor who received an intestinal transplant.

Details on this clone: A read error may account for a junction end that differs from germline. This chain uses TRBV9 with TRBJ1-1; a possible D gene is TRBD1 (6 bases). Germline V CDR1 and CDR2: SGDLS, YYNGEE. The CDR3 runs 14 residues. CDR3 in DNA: TGTGCCAGCAGCGTAGACGGGAGGGACACTGAAGCTTCCTTT. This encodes CASSVDGRDTEASF.

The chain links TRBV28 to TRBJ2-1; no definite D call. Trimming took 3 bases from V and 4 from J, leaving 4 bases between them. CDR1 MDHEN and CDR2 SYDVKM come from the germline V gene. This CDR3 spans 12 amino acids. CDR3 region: CASSLEYNEQFF. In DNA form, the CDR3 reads TGTGCCAGCAGTTTGGAGTACAATGAGCAGTTCTTC. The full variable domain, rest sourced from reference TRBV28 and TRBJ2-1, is DVKVTQSSRYLVKRTGEKVFLECVQDMDHENMFWYRQDPGLGLRLIYFSYDVKMKEKGDIPEGYSVSREKKERFSLILESASTNQTSMYLCASSLEYNEQFFGPGTRLTVL.

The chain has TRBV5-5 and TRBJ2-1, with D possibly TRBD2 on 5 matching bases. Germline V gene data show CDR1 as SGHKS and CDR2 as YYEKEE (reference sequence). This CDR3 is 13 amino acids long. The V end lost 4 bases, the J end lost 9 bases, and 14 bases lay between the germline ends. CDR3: CASSTGVEGEQFF. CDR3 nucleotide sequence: TGTGCCAGCAGCACCGGAGTCGAGGGTGAGCAGTTCTTC.

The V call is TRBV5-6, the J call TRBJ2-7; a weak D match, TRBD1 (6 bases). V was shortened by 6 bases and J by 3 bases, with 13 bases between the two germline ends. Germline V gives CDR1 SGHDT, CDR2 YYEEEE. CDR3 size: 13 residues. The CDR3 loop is CASTLTGIYEQYF. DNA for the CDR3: TGTGCCAGCACCCTCACAGGGATCTACGAGCAGTACTTC.

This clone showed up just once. The CDR3: CATSRDLASQGQYEQYF. DNA of the CDR3: TGTGCCACCAGCAGAGATTTGGCATCGCAGGGTCAGTACGAGCAGTACTTC. The V gene is TRBV15, the J gene TRBJ2-7; a weak D match, TRBD1 (5 bases). Deletions cut 0 bases from V and 4 bases from J, with 19 bases between. The germline CDR1 and CDR2 sequences are LNHNV and YYDKDF (reference sequence). The CDR3 runs to 17 residues.

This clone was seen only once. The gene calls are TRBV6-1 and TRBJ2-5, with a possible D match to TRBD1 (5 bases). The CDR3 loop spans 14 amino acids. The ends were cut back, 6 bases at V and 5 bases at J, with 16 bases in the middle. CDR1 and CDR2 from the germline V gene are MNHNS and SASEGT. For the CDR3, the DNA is TGTGCCAGCAGGGGGCCAAAGGGTCTGGAGACCCAGTACTTC. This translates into CASRGPKGLETQYF.

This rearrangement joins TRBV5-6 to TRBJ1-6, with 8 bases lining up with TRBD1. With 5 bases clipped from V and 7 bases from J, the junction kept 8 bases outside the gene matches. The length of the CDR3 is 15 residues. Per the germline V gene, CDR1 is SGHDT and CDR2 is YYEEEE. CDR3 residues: CASSPPTGANSPLHF. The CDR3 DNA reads TGTGCCAGCAGTCCGCCGACAGGGGCGAATTCACCCCTCCACTTT. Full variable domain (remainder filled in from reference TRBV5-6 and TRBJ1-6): DAGVTQSPTHLIKTRGQQVTLRCSPKSGHDTVSWYQQALGQGPQFIFQYYEEEERQRGNFPDRFSGHQFPNYSSELNVNALLLGDSALYLCASSPPTGANSPLHFGNGTRLTVT.

The CDR3 here is CASLQGIWTEAFF. DNA of the CDR3: TGTGCCAGCCTACAGGGGATTTGGACTGAAGCTTTCTTT. The chain carries TRBV6-5 and TRBJ1-1; 7 bases fit TRBD1. The CDR3 is made up of 13 amino acids. Trimming at V came to 8 bases and at J to 5 bases, leaving 8 bases not matched to a gene. Germline CDR1 and CDR2: MNHEY and SVGAGI.

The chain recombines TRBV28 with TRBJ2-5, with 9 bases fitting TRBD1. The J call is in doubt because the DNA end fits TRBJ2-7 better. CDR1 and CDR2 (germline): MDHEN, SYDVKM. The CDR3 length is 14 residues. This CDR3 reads CASSSGTGSYEQYF. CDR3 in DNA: TGTGCCAGCAGTTCCGGGACAGGGTCCTACGAGCAGTACTTC.

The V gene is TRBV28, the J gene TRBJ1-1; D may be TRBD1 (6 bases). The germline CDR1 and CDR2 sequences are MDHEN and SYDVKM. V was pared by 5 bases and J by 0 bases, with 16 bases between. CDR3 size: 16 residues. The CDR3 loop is CASSPRQAKLNTEAFF. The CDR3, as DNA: TGTGCCAGCAGTCCCCGACAGGCCAAATTGAACACTGAAGCTTTCTTT.

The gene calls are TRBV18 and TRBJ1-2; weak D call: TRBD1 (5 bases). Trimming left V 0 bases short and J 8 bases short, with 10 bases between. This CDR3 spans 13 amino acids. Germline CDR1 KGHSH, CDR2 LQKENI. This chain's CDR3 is CASSPPGGTGYTF. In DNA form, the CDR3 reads TGTGCCAGCTCACCACCGGGCGGGACGGGCTACACCTTC.

The CDR3 nucleotides read TGTGCCAGCAGCTTGGCGCGGGAACTCCTGGAGACCCAGTACTTC. It encodes CASSLARELLETQYF. The rearrangement joins TRBV5-6 to TRBJ2-5, with D possibly being TRBD2 (6 bases). The CDR3 is made up of 15 amino acids. Germline CDR1 is SGHDT and CDR2 is YYEEEE. Trimming removed 0 bases at V and 5 bases at J, with 14 bases between. The variable domain in full, completed from reference TRBV5-6 and TRBJ2-5, reads DAGVTQSPTHLIKTRGQQVTLRCSPKSGHDTVSWYQQALGQGPQFIFQYYEEEERQRGNFPDRFSGHQFPNYSSELNVNALLLGDSALYLCASSLARELLETQYFGPGTRLLVL.

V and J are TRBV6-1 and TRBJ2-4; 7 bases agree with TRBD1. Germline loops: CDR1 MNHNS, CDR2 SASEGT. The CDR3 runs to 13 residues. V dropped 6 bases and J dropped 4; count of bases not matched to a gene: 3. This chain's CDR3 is CASRGTAKNIQYF. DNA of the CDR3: TGTGCCAGCAGGGGGACAGCAAAAAACATTCAGTACTTC.

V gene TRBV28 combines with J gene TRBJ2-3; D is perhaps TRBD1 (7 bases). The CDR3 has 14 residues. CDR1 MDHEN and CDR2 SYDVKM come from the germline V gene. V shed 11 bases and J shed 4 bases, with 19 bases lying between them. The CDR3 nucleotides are TGTGCCTGCTCGCGGGACAGAGTGGCAGATACGCAGTATTTT. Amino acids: CACSRDRVADTQYF.

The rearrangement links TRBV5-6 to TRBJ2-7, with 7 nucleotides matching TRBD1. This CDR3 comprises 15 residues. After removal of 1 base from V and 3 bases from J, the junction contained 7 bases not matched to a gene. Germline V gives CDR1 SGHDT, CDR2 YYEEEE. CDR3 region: CASSLRDRAFYEQYF. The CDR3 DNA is TGTGCCAGCAGCTTGCGGGACAGAGCATTCTACGAGCAGTACTTC.

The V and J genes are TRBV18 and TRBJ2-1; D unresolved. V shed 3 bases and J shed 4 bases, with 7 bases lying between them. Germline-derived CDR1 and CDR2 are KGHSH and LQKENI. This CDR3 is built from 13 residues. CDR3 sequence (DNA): TGTGCCAGCTCACCGGCTCTGTACAATGAGCAGTTCTTC. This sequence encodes CASSPALYNEQFF.

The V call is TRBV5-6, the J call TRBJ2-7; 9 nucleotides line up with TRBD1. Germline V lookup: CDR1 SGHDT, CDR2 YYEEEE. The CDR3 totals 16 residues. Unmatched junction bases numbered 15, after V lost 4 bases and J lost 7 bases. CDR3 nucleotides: TGTGCCAGCAGCCTGGCTTTCGGACAGGGGCTGAGAGAGCAGTACTTC. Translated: CASSLAFGQGLREQYF.

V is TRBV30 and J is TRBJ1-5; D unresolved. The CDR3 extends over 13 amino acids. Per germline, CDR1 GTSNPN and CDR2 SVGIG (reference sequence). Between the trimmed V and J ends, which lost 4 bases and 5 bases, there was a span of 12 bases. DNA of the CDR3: TGTGCCTGGAATCAAGCGTCCGATCAGCCCCAGCATTTT. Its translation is CAWNQASDQPQHF.

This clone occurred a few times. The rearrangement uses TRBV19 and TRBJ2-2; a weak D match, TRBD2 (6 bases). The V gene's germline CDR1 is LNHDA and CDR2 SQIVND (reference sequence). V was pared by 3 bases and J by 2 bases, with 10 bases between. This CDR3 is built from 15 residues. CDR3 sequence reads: CASSMLAVNTGELFF. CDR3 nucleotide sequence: TGTGCCAGTAGTATGTTAGCGGTCAACACCGGGGAGCTGTTTTTT.

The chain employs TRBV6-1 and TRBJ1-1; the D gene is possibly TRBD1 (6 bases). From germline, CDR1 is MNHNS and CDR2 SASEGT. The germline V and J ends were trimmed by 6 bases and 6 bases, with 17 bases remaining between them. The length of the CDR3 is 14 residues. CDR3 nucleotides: TGTGCCAGCAGCTACCTTGCGGGGGGCGCTGAAGCTTTCTTT. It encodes CASSYLAGGAEAFF.

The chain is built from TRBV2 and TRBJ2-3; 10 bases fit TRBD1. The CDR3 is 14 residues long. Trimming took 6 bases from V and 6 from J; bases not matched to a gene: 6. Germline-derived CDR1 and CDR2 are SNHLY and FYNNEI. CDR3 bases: TGTGCCAGCAGAGGGACAGGGGTAGGCGATACGCAGTATTTT. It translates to CASRGTGVGDTQYF.

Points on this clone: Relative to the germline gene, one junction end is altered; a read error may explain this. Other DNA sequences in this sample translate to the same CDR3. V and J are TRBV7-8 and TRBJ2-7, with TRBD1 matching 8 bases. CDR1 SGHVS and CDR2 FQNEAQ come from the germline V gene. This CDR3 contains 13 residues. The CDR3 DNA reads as TGCGCCAGCAGCTTAGCTGACAGGGGCGAGCAGTACTTC. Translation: CASSLADRGEQYF.

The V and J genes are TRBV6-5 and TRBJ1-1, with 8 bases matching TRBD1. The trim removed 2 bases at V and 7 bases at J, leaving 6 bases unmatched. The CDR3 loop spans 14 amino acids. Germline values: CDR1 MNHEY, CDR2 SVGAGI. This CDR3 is CASSYTLGQGEAFF. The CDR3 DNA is TGTGCCAGCAGTTACACCCTCGGACAGGGTGAAGCTTTCTTT.

In DNA, the CDR3 is TGTGCCTGGAGTGTAAATAGGCAGGGGGGAGGCTACACCTTC. Translating it yields CAWSVNRQGGGYTF. The gene calls are TRBV30 and TRBJ1-2; 7 nucleotides agree with TRBD1. J was trimmed by 8 bases and V by 0 bases; bases with no gene match: 9. CDR1 and CDR2 (germline): GTSNPN, SVGIG (reference sequence). CDR3 size: 14 residues.

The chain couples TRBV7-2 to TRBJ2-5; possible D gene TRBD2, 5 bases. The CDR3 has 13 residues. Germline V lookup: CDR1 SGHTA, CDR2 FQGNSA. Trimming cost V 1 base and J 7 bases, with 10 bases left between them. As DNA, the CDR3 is TGTGCCAGCAGCTTAGTTGAGGGAGTGACCCAGTACTTC. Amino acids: CASSLVEGVTQYF.

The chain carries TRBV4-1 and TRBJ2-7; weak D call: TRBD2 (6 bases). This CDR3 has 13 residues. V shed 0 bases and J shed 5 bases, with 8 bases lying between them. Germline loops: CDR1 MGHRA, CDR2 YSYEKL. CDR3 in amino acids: CASSQDRRDEQYF. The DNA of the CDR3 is TGCGCCAGCAGCCAAGATAGGAGGGACGAGCAGTACTTC.

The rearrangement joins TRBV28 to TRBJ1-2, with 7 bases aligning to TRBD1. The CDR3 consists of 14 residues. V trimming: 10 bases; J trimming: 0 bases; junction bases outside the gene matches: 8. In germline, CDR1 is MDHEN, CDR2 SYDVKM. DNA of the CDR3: TGTGCCACCTTAGGGGGCCAGGCTAACTATGGCTACACCTTC. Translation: CATLGGQANYGYTF.

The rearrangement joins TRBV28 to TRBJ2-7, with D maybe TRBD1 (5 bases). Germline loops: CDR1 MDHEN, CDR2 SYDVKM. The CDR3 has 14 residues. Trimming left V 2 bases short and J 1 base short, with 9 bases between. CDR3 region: CASSLPKGSYEQYF. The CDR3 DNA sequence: TGTGCCAGCAGTTTACCAAAGGGGTCCTACGAGCAGTACTTC.

CDR3 DNA: TGCGCCAGCAGCTTGGAGGGGGCGAGGGCAGATACGCAGTATTTT. It encodes CASSLEGARADTQYF. The chain links TRBV5-1 to TRBJ2-3; 7 positions agree with TRBD1. The CDR3 has 15 residues. The germline CDR1 and CDR2 sequences are SGHRS and YFSETQ. With V trimmed by 0 bases and J by 4 bases, 5 bases remained unmatched.

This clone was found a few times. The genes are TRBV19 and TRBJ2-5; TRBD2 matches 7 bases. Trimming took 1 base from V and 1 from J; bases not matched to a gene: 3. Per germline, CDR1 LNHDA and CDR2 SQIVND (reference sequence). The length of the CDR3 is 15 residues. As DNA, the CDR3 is TGTGCCAGTAGTATAGTTGGGGGGGGCCAAGAGACCCAGTACTTC. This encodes CASSIVGGGQETQYF.